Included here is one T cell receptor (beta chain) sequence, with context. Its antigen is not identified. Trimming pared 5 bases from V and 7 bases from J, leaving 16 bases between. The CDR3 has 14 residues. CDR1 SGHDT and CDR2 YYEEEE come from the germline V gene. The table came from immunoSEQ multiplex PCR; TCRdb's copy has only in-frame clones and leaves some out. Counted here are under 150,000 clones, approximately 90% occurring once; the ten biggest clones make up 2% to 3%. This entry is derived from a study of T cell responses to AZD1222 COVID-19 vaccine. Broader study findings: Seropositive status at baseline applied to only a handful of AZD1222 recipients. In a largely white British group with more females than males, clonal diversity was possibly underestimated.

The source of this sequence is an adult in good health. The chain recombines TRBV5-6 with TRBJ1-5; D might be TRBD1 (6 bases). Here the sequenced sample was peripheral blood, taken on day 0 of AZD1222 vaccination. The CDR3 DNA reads TGTGCCAGCAGTTATAACAGGGAAGGCCAGCCCCAGCATTTT. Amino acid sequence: CASSYNREGQPQHF.